A single sample gave rise to the 11 T cell receptor beta chains below, sequenced in a study of shared clonotypes between healthy human individuals (TCRdb year 2020). The library was generated by the immunoSEQ multiplex PCR assay. The immuneACCESS repertoire file appears here via TCRdb, limited to in-frame rearrangements. These files lack a portion of the clones; in checked studies, under half of the deficit traces to unresolved V genes, and the cause of the others is not known. For this sample the table gives more than 1 million clones, of which 78% were detected only once. The top ten hold approximately 0.5% of the sample. Sequences were obtained from memory CD4+ T cells from PBMCs. Interpreted using the paper, the cell subset or site label stands for: CD45RA-negative fraction. Every receptor here comes from a man younger than 30 in good health. Some clones in this sample may be carry-over from other donors' samples.

The chain uses TRBV11-2 and TRBJ2-1; 10 positions agree with TRBD2. There are 15 residues in the CDR3. The germline gives CDR1 SGHAT, CDR2 FQNNGV. V was pared by 1 base and J by 9 bases, with 6 bases of the junction left unmatched. This CDR3 is CASSLGLAGAAEQFF. DNA for the CDR3: TGTGCCAGCAGCTTAGGGCTAGCGGGAGCCGCTGAGCAGTTCTTC.

The chain joins TRBV28 to TRBJ2-5, with 11 bases matching TRBD1. The CDR3 sequence is 16 residues long. V was pared by 4 bases and J by 2 bases, with 6 bases of the junction left unmatched. CDR1 and CDR2 (germline): MDHEN, SYDVKM. The CDR3 loop reads CASSSSGTGGQETQYF. CDR3 nucleotide sequence: TGTGCCAGCAGTTCGTCCGGGACAGGGGGGCAAGAGACCCAGTACTTC.

A few counts support this clone. The chain has TRBV2 and TRBJ2-7; 8 bases fit TRBD1. CDR1 and CDR2 (germline): SNHLY, FYNNEI. The CDR3 has 13 amino acids. With 9 bases clipped from V and 4 bases from J, the junction kept 8 bases outside the gene matches. This CDR3 reads CASAGTGRYEQYF. The CDR3, as DNA: TGTGCCAGTGCCGGGACAGGTCGATACGAGCAGTACTTC.

As concerns this clone: This same CDR3 is encoded by further DNA sequences in the sample. V and J are TRBV18 and TRBJ1-5; no firm D call. CDR1 is KGHSH, CDR2 LQKENI, per germline. V lost 2 bases to trimming and J lost 0 bases, with 8 bases between them. The length of the CDR3 is 15 residues. The CDR3 nucleotides are TGTGCCAGCTCACCATCCGGGAATAGCAATCAGCCCCAGCATTTT. Translated, it gives CASSPSGNSNQPQHF.

The chain is built from TRBV6-1 and TRBJ2-7; D is ambiguous. The CDR3 extends over 12 amino acids. V lost 3 bases and J 10 bases, leaving 13 bases between the germline ends. The germline V gene has CDR1 MNHNS and CDR2 SASEGT. The CDR3 spells CASSDPDLPQYF. The DNA of the CDR3 is TGTGCCAGCAGTGATCCGGACCTACCTCAGTACTTC.

V gene TRBV6-1 combines with J gene TRBJ2-5; D is perhaps TRBD1 (7 bases). V shed 5 bases and J shed 1 base, with 11 bases lying between them. Per the germline V gene, CDR1 is MNHNS and CDR2 is SASEGT. This CDR3 is built from 14 residues. In DNA form, the CDR3 reads TGTGCCAGCAGTAGGCGGGACAGCCAAGAGACCCAGTACTTC. Translated: CASSRRDSQETQYF.

A note on this clone: This may arise from a read error, as a much more abundant clone is one base away. Other nucleotide sequences from this sample produce the same CDR3. The rearrangement joins TRBV5-1 to TRBJ1-4, with D perhaps matching TRBD1 (5 bases). The length of the CDR3 is 15 residues. Germline CDR1 is SGHRS and CDR2 is YFSETQ. Here the CDR3 reads CASSSSGTSNEKLFF. In DNA, the CDR3 is TGCGCCAGCAGCTCCTCAGGGACGTCTAATGAAAAGCTGTTTTTT.

The chain joins TRBV2 to TRBJ2-2; D not resolved. This CDR3 is built from 11 residues. Trimming shortened V by 11 bases and J by 0 bases, and 4 bases separated the two germline ends. Per the germline V gene, CDR1 is SNHLY and CDR2 is FYNNEI. In DNA form, the CDR3 reads TGTGCCGGCTCGAACACCGGGGAGCTGTTTTTT. Translated: CAGSNTGELFF.

This clone was observed once. The rearrangement uses TRBV7-6 and TRBJ2-4; 9 bases are shared with TRBD1. The germline gives CDR1 SGHVS, CDR2 FNYEAQ. This CDR3 is built from 15 residues. Trimming at V came to 5 bases and at J to 6 bases, leaving 8 bases not matched to a gene. The chain's CDR3 is CASSPTGGWGNIQYF. The CDR3, as DNA: TGTGCCAGCAGCCCAACAGGGGGCTGGGGAAACATTCAGTACTTC.

As to this clone: This sample includes further DNA sequences coding for the same CDR3. The genes are TRBV5-6 and TRBJ2-3; 7 bases line up with TRBD2. In germline, CDR1 is SGHDT, CDR2 YYEEEE. This CDR3 is 15 amino acids long. Unmatched junction bases numbered 5, after V lost 1 base and J lost 3 bases. CDR3 DNA: TGTGCCAGCAGCTTGCTTAGGGGAGGGACAGATACGCAGTATTTT. Translating it yields CASSLLRGGTDTQYF. Combining the CDR3 with reference TRBV5-6 and TRBJ2-3 gives the whole variable domain DAGVTQSPTHLIKTRGQQVTLRCSPKSGHDTVSWYQQALGQGPQFIFQYYEEEERQRGNFPDRFSGHQFPNYSSELNVNALLLGDSALYLCASSLLRGGTDTQYFGPGTRLTVL.

The chain combines TRBV2 with TRBJ1-5; D is unresolved. Germline CDR1 is SNHLY and CDR2 is FYNNEI. The V end was cut by 8 bases, the J end by 1 base, with 15 bases between. The CDR3 contains 15 residues. The CDR3 sequence is CASWEDPGSNQPQHF. The CDR3 nucleotides are TGTGCCAGCTGGGAGGACCCTGGCAGCAATCAGCCCCAGCATTTT.